The rows below give T cell receptor beta chains drawn from one sample of a study of lymphopenia after photon versus proton radiotherapy. Sequencing used immunoSEQ multiplex PCR; TCRdb keeps in-frame clones, though not all of them. Here the sample spans fewer than 20,000 clones, roughly nine tenths being singletons. This specimen was peripheral blood, taken from a patient treated with proton-based radiotherapy. These receptor sequences come from a man in his 70s with pancreatic cancer. Both conserved end residues are part of each CDR3. D genes are given only for firm matches. Clone size is stated in some rows and not others, as once, few, many or a class when expanded.

j_call clone_size v_call d_call cdr3_nt cdr3_aa
TRBJ2-3 . TRBV5-1 TRBD2 TGCGCCAGCAGCGTCGGAACTAGCGGGGGCACAGATACGCAGTATTTT CASSVGTSGGTDTQYF
TRBJ1-1 . TRBV11-2 . TGTGCCAGCAGCCCCCTACAGGGTGGCGGCACTGAAGCTTTCTTT CASSPLQGGGTEAFF
TRBJ1-4 . TRBV6-1 . TGTGCCAGCAGTGTCCAGGGCTCCCGGGGTGAAAAACTGTTTTTT CASSVQGSRGEKLFF
TRBJ1-4 once TRBV14 . TGTGCCAGCAGCCCAAACGGAAGAAAACTGTTTTTT CASSPNGRKLFF
TRBJ1-1 . TRBV9 TRBD1 TGTGCCAGCAGCGTAGGGACAGGGACTGAAGCTTTCTTT CASSVGTGTEAFF
TRBJ1-6 once TRBV19 . TGTGCCAGTTCACAGCCAAGCTCCTATAATTCACCCCTCCACTTT CASSQPSSYNSPLHF
TRBJ1-5 . TRBV5-4 . TGTGCCAGCAGCTTGGCTTTGGCTCTGTTGAATAGCAATCAGCCCCAGCATTTT CASSLALALLNSNQPQHF
TRBJ1-5 . TRBV7-2 TRBD1 TGTGCCAGCAGCCTCACAGGGGCCAGCAATCAGCCCCAGCATTTT CASSLTGASNQPQHF
TRBJ2-3 once TRBV19 TRBD2 TGTGCCAGTACCTATTCGAGGGCTAGCGGAGATACGCAGTATTTT CASTYSRASGDTQYF
TRBJ2-7 . TRBV6-6 . TGTGCCAGCAGTTACTCGCCAGCCAACTCCTACGAGCAGTACTTC CASSYSPANSYEQYF
TRBJ1-2 . TRBV27 . TGTGCCAGCAGTTCTTCACAGGGCCTCATTAACTATGGCTACACCTTC CASSSSQGLINYGYTF
TRBJ2-3 . TRBV5-1 . TGCGCCAGCAGCCCCGGCAGGGTGGGCACAGATACGCAGTATTTT CASSPGRVGTDTQYF
TRBJ1-2 . TRBV2 TRBD1 TGTGCCAGCAGTCTACAGGGGTATGGCTACACCTTC CASSLQGYGYTF
TRBJ1-3 . TRBV9 . TGTGCCAGCAGCGTATTCGAGGGGCCAGGAAACACCATATATTTT CASSVFEGPGNTIYF
TRBJ2-1 . TRBV7-9 TRBD2 TGTGCCAGCAGCTTCCCTTCCGAGCGGGAGGGCCTTCACAATGAGCAGTTCTTC CASSFPSEREGLHNEQFF
TRBJ2-1 . TRBV23-1 . TGCGCCAGCAGTCAGCGCACGGGAAAGGAACGTGGAACGTCCTCCTACAATGAGCAGTTCTTC CASSQRTGKERGTSSYNEQFF
TRBJ2-1 . TRBV5-1 . TGCGCCAGCAGCCGGTCTCTAAGCTCCTACAATGAGCAGTTCTTC CASSRSLSSYNEQFF
TRBJ1-5 . TRBV5-1 TRBD1 TGCGCCAGGGCCATCCGCTGGGACAGGGGAAGACAGCCCCAGCATTTT CARAIRWDRGRQPQHF
TRBJ1-3 . TRBV2 . TGTGCCAGCAAAGGGAGGGAATCTGGAAACACCATATATTTT CASKGRESGNTIYF
TRBJ2-7 once TRBV5-8 TRBD1 TGTGCCAGCAGCTTGGGGACAGGGGGCGTCCTGGGCGAGCAGTACTTC CASSLGTGGVLGEQYF
TRBJ1-3 few TRBV7-6 . TGTGCCAGCAGCTCCACAGCATTCTCTGGAAACACCATATATTTT CASSSTAFSGNTIYF
TRBJ1-4 . TRBV15 TRBD1 TGTGCCACCCACCGGGACAGGGGATCAACTAATGAAAAACTGTTTTTT CATHRDRGSTNEKLFF
TRBJ2-6 . TRBV6-1 . TGTGCCAGCAGTGAAGTTGGCCTTGTACTGACTTTC CASSEVGLVLTF
TRBJ1-1 . TRBV5-1 . TGCGCCAGCAGCTTAGGGGCAGGTAGTGGAAAGACTGAAGCTTTCTTT CASSLGAGSGKTEAFF
TRBJ2-7 few TRBV7-8 TRBD2 TGTGCCAGCACCCCGGTCCAGCGGGGAGCCTACGAGCAGTACTTC CASTPVQRGAYEQYF
TRBJ1-1 . TRBV14 . TGTGCCAGCAGTCGACAGCCACTTAAGACGAACACTGAAGCTTTCTTT CASSRQPLKTNTEAFF
TRBJ1-3 . TRBV7-3 . TGTGCCAGCAGCTTGGGACACATTAGCTCTGGAAACACCATATATTTT CASSLGHISSGNTIYF